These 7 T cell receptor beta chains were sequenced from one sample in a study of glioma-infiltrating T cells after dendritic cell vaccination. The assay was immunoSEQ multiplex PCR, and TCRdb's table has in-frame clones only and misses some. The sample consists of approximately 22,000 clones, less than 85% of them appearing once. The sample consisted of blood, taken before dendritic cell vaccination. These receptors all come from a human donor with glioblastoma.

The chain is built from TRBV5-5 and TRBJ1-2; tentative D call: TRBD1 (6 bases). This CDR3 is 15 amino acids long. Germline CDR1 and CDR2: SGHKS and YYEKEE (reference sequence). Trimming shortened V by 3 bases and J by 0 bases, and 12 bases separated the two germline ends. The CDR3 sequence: CASSYQDSANYGYTF. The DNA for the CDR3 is TGTGCCAGCAGCTATCAGGACAGTGCTAACTATGGCTACACCTTC.

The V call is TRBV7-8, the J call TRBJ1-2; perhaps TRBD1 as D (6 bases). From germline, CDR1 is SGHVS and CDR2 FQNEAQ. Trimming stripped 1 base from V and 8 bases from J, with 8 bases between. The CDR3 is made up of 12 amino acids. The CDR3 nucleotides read TGTGCCAGCAGCTTAGTTCAGGGGGGCTACACCTTC. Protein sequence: CASSLVQGGYTF. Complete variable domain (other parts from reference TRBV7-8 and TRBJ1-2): GAGVSQSPRYKVAKRGQDVALRCDPISGHVSLFWYQQALGQGPEFLTYFQNEAQLDKSGLPSDRFFAERPEGSVSTLKIQRTQQEDSAVYLCASSLVQGGYTFGSGTRLTVV.

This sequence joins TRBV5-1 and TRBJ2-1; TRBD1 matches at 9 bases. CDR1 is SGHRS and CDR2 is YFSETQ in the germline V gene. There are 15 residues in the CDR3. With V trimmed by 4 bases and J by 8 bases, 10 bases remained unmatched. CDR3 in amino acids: CASSQTGGPRDEQFF. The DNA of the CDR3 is TGCGCCAGCAGCCAAACAGGGGGCCCTAGAGATGAGCAGTTCTTC.

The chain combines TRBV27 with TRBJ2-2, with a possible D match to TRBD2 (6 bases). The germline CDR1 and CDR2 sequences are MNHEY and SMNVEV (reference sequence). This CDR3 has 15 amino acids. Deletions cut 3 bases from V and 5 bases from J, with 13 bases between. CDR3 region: CASSFWRASTGELFF. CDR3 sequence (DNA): TGTGCCAGCAGTTTTTGGAGGGCCTCGACCGGGGAGCTGTTTTTT.

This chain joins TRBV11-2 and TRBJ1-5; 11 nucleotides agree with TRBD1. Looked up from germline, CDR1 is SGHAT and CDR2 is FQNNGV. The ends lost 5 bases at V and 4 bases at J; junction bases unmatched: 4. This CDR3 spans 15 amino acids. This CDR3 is CASSPDRGQNQPQHF. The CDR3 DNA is TGTGCCAGCAGCCCGGACAGGGGGCAGAATCAGCCCCAGCATTTT.

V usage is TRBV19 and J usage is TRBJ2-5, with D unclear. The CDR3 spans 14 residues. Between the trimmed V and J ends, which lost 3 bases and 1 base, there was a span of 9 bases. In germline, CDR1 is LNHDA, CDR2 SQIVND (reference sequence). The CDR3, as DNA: TGTGCCAGTAGTATCTCCCCTACCCAAGAGACCCAGTACTTC. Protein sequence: CASSISPTQETQYF.

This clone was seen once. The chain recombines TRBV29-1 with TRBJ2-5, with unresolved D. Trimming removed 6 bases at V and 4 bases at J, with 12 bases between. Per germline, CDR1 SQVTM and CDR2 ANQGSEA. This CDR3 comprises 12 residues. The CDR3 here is CSVSRSGETQYF. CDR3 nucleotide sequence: TGCAGCGTGTCACGATCGGGAGAGACCCAGTACTTC.